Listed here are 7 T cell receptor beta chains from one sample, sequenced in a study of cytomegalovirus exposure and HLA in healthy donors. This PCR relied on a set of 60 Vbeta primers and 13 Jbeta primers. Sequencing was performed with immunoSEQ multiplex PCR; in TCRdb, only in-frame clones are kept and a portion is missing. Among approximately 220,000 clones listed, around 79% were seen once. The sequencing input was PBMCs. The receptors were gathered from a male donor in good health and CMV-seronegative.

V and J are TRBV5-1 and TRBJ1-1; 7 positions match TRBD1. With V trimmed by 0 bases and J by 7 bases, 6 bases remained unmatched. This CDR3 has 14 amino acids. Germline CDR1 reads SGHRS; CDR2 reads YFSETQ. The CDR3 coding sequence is TGCGCCAGCAGCTTGGAATTGGGACAGTATGAAGCTTTCTTT. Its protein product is CASSLELGQYEAFF.

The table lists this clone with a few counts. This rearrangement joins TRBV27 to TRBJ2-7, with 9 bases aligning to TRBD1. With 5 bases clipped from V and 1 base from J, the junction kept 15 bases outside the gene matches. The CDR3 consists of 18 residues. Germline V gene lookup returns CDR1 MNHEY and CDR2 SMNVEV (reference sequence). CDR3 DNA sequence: TGTGCCAGCAGTCCCCTACACTCCGACAGGGGGGGATCCTACGAGCAGTACTTC. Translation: CASSPLHSDRGGSYEQYF.

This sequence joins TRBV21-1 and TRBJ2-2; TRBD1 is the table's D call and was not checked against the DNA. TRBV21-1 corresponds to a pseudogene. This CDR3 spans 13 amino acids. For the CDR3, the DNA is TGTGCCAGCAGCTCGAACAGGGCCGGGGAGCTGTTTTTT. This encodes CASSSNRAGELFF.

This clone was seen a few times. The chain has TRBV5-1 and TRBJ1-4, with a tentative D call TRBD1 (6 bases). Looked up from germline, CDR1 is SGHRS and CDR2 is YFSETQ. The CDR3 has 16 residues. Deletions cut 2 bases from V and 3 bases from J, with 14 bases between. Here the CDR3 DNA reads TGCGCCAGCAGCTTAGGGGGGGCGCATTCTAATGAAAAACTGTTTTTT. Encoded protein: CASSLGGAHSNEKLFF.

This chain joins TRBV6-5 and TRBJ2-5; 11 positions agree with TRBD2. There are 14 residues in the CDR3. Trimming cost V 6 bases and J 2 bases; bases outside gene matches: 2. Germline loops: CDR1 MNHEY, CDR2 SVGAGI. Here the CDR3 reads CASRGLAVQETQYF. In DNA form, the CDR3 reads TGTGCCAGCAGGGGACTAGCGGTACAAGAGACCCAGTACTTC.

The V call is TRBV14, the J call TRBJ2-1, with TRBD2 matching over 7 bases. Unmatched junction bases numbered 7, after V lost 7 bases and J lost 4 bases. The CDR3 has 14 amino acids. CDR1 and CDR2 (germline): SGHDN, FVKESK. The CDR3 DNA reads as TGTGCCAGCACCAACGGACTAGTTTACAATGAGCAGTTCTTC. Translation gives CASTNGLVYNEQFF.

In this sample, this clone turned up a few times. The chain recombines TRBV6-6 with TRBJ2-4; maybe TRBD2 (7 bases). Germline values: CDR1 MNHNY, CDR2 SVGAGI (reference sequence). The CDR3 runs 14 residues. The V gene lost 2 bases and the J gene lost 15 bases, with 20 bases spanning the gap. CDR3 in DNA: TGTGCCAGCAGTTACATAGGGGGGGAAAAGAGGCCGTACTTC. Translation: CASSYIGGEKRPYF.